This is a list of T cell receptor beta chains from one sample in a study of siplizumab effects on memory and regulatory T cells. This table comes from immunoSEQ multiplex PCR, and its TCRdb copy is limited to in-frame clones, with some not included. Here the sample spans fewer than 130,000 clones, roughly 90% being singletons. The sequencing input was CD4+ T cells sorted from blood. The receptors were gathered from a human donor in good health. Each CDR3 is given with its conserved first and last residue. The D gene is left open where the match is weak. Size values are once, few and many counts, or a class for expanded clones, and some rows have none.

>TRBJ2-7|TRBV19|once|NA
TGTGCCAGTAGTATAGATTTCCGCCAGAGGGCCGAGCAGTACTTC
CASSIDFRQRAEQYF
>TRBJ2-1|TRBV27|NA|NA
TGTGCCAGCAGTCTAAGCGGAGGGAATGAGCAGTTCTTC
CASSLSGGNEQFF
>TRBJ2-5|TRBV25-1|NA|NA
TGTGCCAGCAGTGTCTCTCATCTCGTGACAGCCCAAGAGACCCAGTACTTC
CASSVSHLVTAQETQYF
>TRBJ2-5|TRBV5-1|NA|TRBD1
TGCGCCAGCACCACCTCGGGGACAGCGCAAGAGACCCAGTACTTC
CASTTSGTAQETQYF
>TRBJ2-7|TRBV6-8|NA|TRBD1
TGTGCCAGCCCTGTGACAGGGACCTACGAGCAGTACTTC
CASPVTGTYEQYF
>TRBJ1-1|TRBV18|NA|NA
TGTGCCAGCTCACCAAGTTCGAACACTGAAGCTTTCTTT
CASSPSSNTEAFF
>TRBJ2-1|TRBV2|once|NA
TGTGCCAGCAATTATAGAGCTTACAATGAGCAGTTCTTC
CASNYRAYNEQFF
>TRBJ1-6|TRBV9|NA|NA
TGTGCCAGCAGCGTAGCCCGGGAGAATTCACCCCTCCACTTT
CASSVARENSPLHF
>TRBJ1-3|TRBV6-1|NA|NA
TGTGCCAGCAGTGACAGGACAGATGGAAACACCATATATTTT
CASSDRTDGNTIYF
>TRBJ2-7|TRBV4-2|NA|TRBD2
TGTGCCAGCAGCCCGGAAGGGACTAGCGGGGAGCAGTACTTC
CASSPEGTSGEQYF
>TRBJ2-3|TRBV5-6|NA|NA
TGTGCCAGCAGCTTGGACTCACCTAGCACAGATACGCAGTATTTT
CASSLDSPSTDTQYF
>TRBJ1-1|TRBV30|few|TRBD1
TGTGCCTGGAGACGACAGGGAAACACTGAAGCTTTCTTT
CAWRRQGNTEAFF
>TRBJ2-1|TRBV19|NA|NA
TGTGCCAGTCGGACCTACAATGAGCAGTTCTTC
CASRTYNEQFF
>TRBJ1-1|TRBV2|NA|NA
TGTGCCAGCTCTGACAGCACAGCCGGGAACACTGAAGCTTTCTTT
CASSDSTAGNTEAFF
>TRBJ2-1|TRBV6-1|NA|NA
TGTGCCAGCAGTGAACTTGGAGTCAGACTAAGCTCCTACAATGAGCAGTTCTTC
CASSELGVRLSSYNEQFF
>TRBJ1-6|TRBV15|NA|TRBD1
TGTGCCACCAGCCCCTCCGGGACAGATGACTCCCCCCTCCACTTT
CATSPSGTDDSPLHF
>TRBJ1-5|TRBV15|NA|NA
TGTGCCACCAGCAGAGATCCAGGGCAGGGTCAGCCCCAGCATTTT
CATSRDPGQGQPQHF
>TRBJ2-5|TRBV30|NA|TRBD2
TGTGCCTGGATTTCCCAAAGGGGACTAGCTGTGGAGACCCAGTACTTC
CAWISQRGLAVETQYF
>TRBJ2-2|TRBV7-2|NA|NA
TGTGCCAGCAGCTCCCCGGCCGGGGAGCTGTTTTTT
CASSSPAGELFF
>TRBJ1-3|TRBV5-1|NA|NA
TGCGCCAGCGCGGGCAGCCAAGGGTTCTCTGGAAACACCATATATTTT
CASAGSQGFSGNTIYF
>TRBJ1-1|TRBV4-1|NA|NA
TGCGCCAGCAGCCACAGATCCCCAGGGGAGACACCCTTAGAAGCTTTCTTT
CASSHRSPGETPLEAFF
>TRBJ1-1|TRBV6-5|NA|NA
TGTGCCAGCGCCCCAAGACGGGTGAACACTGAAGCTTTCTTT
CASAPRRVNTEAFF
>TRBJ1-1|TRBV7-9|NA|TRBD1
TGTGCCAGCAGCTTAGGGACAGGGAACACTGAAGCTTTCTTT
CASSLGTGNTEAFF
>TRBJ1-4|TRBV19|NA|NA
TGTGCCAGTAGTAAACAGGGAGGAACTAATGAAAAACTGTTTTTT
CASSKQGGTNEKLFF
>TRBJ1-2|TRBV19|NA|NA
TGTGCCAGTAGTATTAACGGCGGATACTATGGCTACACCTTC
CASSINGGYYGYTF
>TRBJ2-4|TRBV5-4|NA|NA
TGTGCCAGCAGTGCGATCAGCCCGGGAGCCAAAAACATTCAGTACTTC
CASSAISPGAKNIQYF
>TRBJ1-2|TRBV18|few|NA
TGTGCCAGCTCAGAGACAGATGGCTACACCTTC
CASSETDGYTF
>TRBJ1-6|TRBV5-6|few|TRBD1
TGTGCCAGCAGCTTCTCCCCCGGGCAGGGGGCATCACCCCTCCACTTT
CASSFSPGQGASPLHF
>TRBJ1-1|TRBV10-2|NA|TRBD1
TGCGCCAGCAGTGACCGGGACAGGGGGCGTGACACTGAAGCTTTCTTT
CASSDRDRGRDTEAFF
>TRBJ2-1|TRBV27|few|TRBD2
TGTGCCAGCAGACCTCCTAGCGGGGACAAGCAGTTCTTC
CASRPPSGDKQFF
>TRBJ2-2|TRBV7-8|NA|NA
TGTGCCAGCAGCTTAGGCAGGGGATCCGGGGAGCTGTTTTTT
CASSLGRGSGELFF
>TRBJ2-1|TRBV4-1|NA|NA
TGCGCCAGCAGCCTCGGGCTCGCTGGGGTCGCCTACAATGAGCAGTTCTTC
CASSLGLAGVAYNEQFF
>TRBJ2-7|TRBV6-5|NA|NA
TGTGCCAGCAGCCAACGGGAGACAAACGAGAACGAGCAGTACTTC
CASSQRETNENEQYF
>TRBJ2-2|TRBV7-3|once|TRBD2
TGTGCCAGCAGCCCAGCGGGAGGGCGGATGAGGACCGGGGAGCTGTTTTTT
CASSPAGGRMRTGELFF
>TRBJ1-5|TRBV12-5|few|TRBD1
TGTGCTAGTGGTTCCGGACAGGGGCATCAGCCCCAGCATTTT
CASGSGQGHQPQHF
>TRBJ1-5|TRBV19|NA|TRBD1
TGTGCCAGTAGTATGGATCGGGACAGGGGTGGCAATCAGCCCCAGCATTTT
CASSMDRDRGGNQPQHF
>TRBJ2-3|TRBV2|once|TRBD2
TGTGCCAGCAGCCTCAGATTGACTAGCGGGGGGCCCCGTAGCACAGATACGCAGTATTTT
CASSLRLTSGGPRSTDTQYF
>TRBJ2-5|TRBV2|NA|TRBD2
TGTGCCAGCAGTCCGACTAGCGGGGGGGCACAGACCCAGTACTTC
CASSPTSGGAQTQYF
>TRBJ2-2|TRBV29-1|once|TRBD2
TGCAGCGCCAGAGGCCCTAGCGGGAACACCGGGGAGCTGTTTTTT
CSARGPSGNTGELFF
>TRBJ1-5|TRBV10-3|NA|NA
TGTGCCATCAGTGAGAACAATCAGCCCCAGCATTTT
CAISENNQPQHF
>TRBJ1-2|TRBV7-3|NA|NA
TGTGCCAGCAGCCCCGCGGGCCCGGGTTATGGCTACACCTTC
CASSPAGPGYGYTF
>TRBJ1-2|TRBV7-9|NA|NA
TGTGCCAGCAGCCCCCCGGTATATAACTATGGCTACACCTTC
CASSPPVYNYGYTF
>TRBJ2-1|TRBV5-1|NA|TRBD2
TGCGCCAGCAGCTTGTCTAGCGGGGCCAATGAGCAGTTCTTC
CASSLSSGANEQFF
>TRBJ2-2|TRBV4-1|NA|TRBD2
TGCGCCAGCAGCCAAGTGACTAGCGGAAACACCGGGGAGCTGTTTTTT
CASSQVTSGNTGELFF
>TRBJ1-4|TRBV5-1|NA|NA
TGCGCCAGCAGCTTGGGGCCTGCAACTAATGAAAAACTGTTTTTT
CASSLGPATNEKLFF
>TRBJ2-7|TRBV4-1|NA|NA
TGCGCCAGCAGCCGGAGGGACACCTCCTACGAGCAGTACTTC
CASSRRDTSYEQYF
>TRBJ2-2|TRBV4-2|NA|NA
TGTGCCAGCAGCCAAGATGGGGGGAACACCGGGGAGCTGTTTTTT
CASSQDGGNTGELFF
>TRBJ1-4|TRBV6-1|NA|NA
TGTGCCAGCAGGAATAATGAAAAACTGTTTTTT
CASRNNEKLFF
>TRBJ1-2|TRBV5-4|NA|TRBD1
TGTGCCAGCAGCTTGGACGGGAGACAGGGGGCGGATGGCTACACCTTC
CASSLDGRQGADGYTF
>TRBJ1-1|TRBV6-1|NA|TRBD1
TGTGCCAGCAGTGACCAGGGGGCAGGTACTGAAGCTTTCTTT
CASSDQGAGTEAFF
>TRBJ2-2|TRBV11-2|once|NA
TGTGCCAGCAGCCAAAGGACGGGGTCCACCGGGGAGCTGTTTTTT
CASSQRTGSTGELFF
>TRBJ1-5|TRBV30|NA|NA
TGTGCCTGGAGTGGTAACAGGGAACAGCCCCAGCATTTT
CAWSGNREQPQHF
>TRBJ2-1|TRBV5-4|NA|TRBD2
TGTGCCAGCAGCTCCGGGACTAGCGGGTACAATGAGCAGTTCTTC
CASSSGTSGYNEQFF
>TRBJ2-3|TRBV11-2|NA|TRBD1
TGTGCCAGCAGCTTAAACAGGGGTGTAGATACGCAGTATTTT
CASSLNRGVDTQYF